Each of the 5 T cell receptor beta chains below was sequenced from the same sample in a study of tumor and adjacent non-tumor tissue in lung cancer (dated by TCRdb to the late 2010s). Library generation was performed with multiplex PCR. Sequencing instrument: Illumina HiSeq 2500. TCRbeta libraries were constructed through three rounds of nested PCR with primers (Table S4) according to protocols modified from ARM-PCR. TCRdb cleaned the public reads at Q25 with fastp, built clones with MiXCR and kept in-frame beta chains. Rows with one shared CDR3 protein collapse into an entry with the most common genes and DNA. The sample table contains 200,000 to 250,000 distinct CDR3 sequences; only one count was recorded for around 71% of them. Under 30% of the sample rests with the top ten. RNA was isolated from bulk unsorted tissue, and RNA quality was assessed with a NanoDrop ND-1000 and an Agilent 2100. The specimen sequenced was lung tumor tissue. The receptors were sampled from a man aged 60 to 69 with non-small cell lung cancer.

In this sample, this clonotype turned up a few times. A much bigger clone sits one base away, suggesting this may be a read error. The CDR3 end shows no conserved phenylalanine or tryptophan, and so a read error is likely. The V gene is TRBV11-3, the J gene TRBJ1-1; 11 bases are a match to TRBD1. The junction had 9 bases not matched to a gene; V was cut back by 2 bases and J by 10 bases. Germline values: CDR1 SGHNT, CDR2 YENEEA. The CDR3 length is 15 residues. The CDR3 reads CASSLSGQGAYGAFS. CDR3 in DNA: TGTGCCAGCAGCTTATCAGGACAGGGGGCCTATGGAGCTTTCTCT.

This clonotype was observed a few times. It may be a read error: a sequence one base away is much more abundant. The genes are TRBV4-1 and TRBJ1-2; D gene ambiguous. V lost 7 bases and J lost 4, with 10 bases in between. The germline V gene encodes CDR1 MGHRA and CDR2 YSYEKL. The CDR3 is made up of 12 amino acids. The CDR3 sequence is CASKGGFYGYTF. In DNA form, the CDR3 reads TGCGCCAGCAAGGGCGGATTCTATGGCTACACCTTC.

Details on this clonotype: It may be a read error: a sequence one base away is much more abundant. Here the CDR3 omits its conserved ending phenylalanine or tryptophan, so a read error is the likely source. The chain recombines TRBV11-2 with TRBJ1-6; no clear D. Germline-derived CDR1 and CDR2 are SGHAT and FQNNGV. This CDR3 has 15 amino acids. CDR3 sequence: CVSSLESGGTSPLHL. The CDR3 DNA sequence: TGTGTCAGCAGCTTAGAGTCAGGAGGCACTTCACCCCTCCACTTG.

In this sample, this clonotype turned up a few times. A much bigger clone sits one base away, suggesting this may be a read error. The rearrangement links TRBV11-1 to TRBJ1-1; D is uncertain. Per the germline V gene, CDR1 is SGHAT and CDR2 is FQDESV (reference sequence). V was shortened by 1 base and J by 1 base, with 16 bases between the two germline ends. The CDR3 consists of 17 residues. CDR3 residues: CASSLVVGVGTNTEAFF. CDR3 DNA sequence: TGTGCCAGCAGCTTAGTAGTCGGGGTTGGAACGAACACTGAAGCTTTCTTT.

V gene TRBV7-9 combines with J gene TRBJ2-3; no clear D gene. The CDR3 is made up of 14 amino acids. CDR1 and CDR2 (germline): SEHNR, FQNEAQ (reference sequence). V shed 2 bases and J shed 2 bases, with 8 bases lying between them. The CDR3 bases are TGTGCCAGCAGCTTATCGATCACCACAGATACGCAGTATTTT. This sequence encodes CASSLSITTDTQYF.